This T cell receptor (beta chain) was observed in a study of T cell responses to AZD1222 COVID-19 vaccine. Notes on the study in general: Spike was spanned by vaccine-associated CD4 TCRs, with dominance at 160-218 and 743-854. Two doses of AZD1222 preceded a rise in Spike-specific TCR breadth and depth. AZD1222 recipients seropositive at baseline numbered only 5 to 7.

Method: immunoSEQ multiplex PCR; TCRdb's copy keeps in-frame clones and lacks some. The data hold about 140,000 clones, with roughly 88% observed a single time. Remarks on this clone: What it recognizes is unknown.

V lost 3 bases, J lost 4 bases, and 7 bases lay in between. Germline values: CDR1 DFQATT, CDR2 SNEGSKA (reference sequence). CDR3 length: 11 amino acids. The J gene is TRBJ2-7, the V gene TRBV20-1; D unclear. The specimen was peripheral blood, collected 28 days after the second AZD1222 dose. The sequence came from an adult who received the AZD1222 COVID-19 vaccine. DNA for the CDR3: TGCAGTGCTAGCCGAATTTACGAGCAGTACTTC. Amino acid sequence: CSASRIYEQYF.